These T cell receptor beta chains were read from a single sample in a study of blood T cell repertoires in COVID-19. Data came from immunoSEQ multiplex PCR; TCRdb stores just in-frame clones and leaves some out. Altogether roughly 180,000 clones are present, about 82% being singletons, with the ten largest covering 5.2%. The sequencing input was peripheral blood. These receptor sequences come from a woman aged 25 to 45 with acute or convalescent COVID-19. CDR3s include the opening cysteine and the closing phenylalanine or tryptophan. The D gene is left open where the match is weak. Where a row states a size, it is once, few, many or the class of an expanded clone; other rows omit it.

TRBV28	.	TRBD1	TRBJ1-1	CASSTSGQGTANTEAFF	TGTGCCAGCAGTACCTCGGGACAGGGGACGGCGAACACTGAAGCTTTCTTT
TRBV1	.	.	TRBJ2-5	CTSSQARVRKGAKETQYF	TGCACCAGCAGCCAAGCGCGGGTAAGAAAGGGGGCCAAGGAGACCCAGTACTTC
TRBV27	.	.	TRBJ1-5	CAIQDQGLLNQPQHF	TGTGCCATCCAAGACCAGGGGTTGCTCAATCAGCCCCAGCATTTT
TRBV28	.	.	TRBJ1-3	CASSSPVLNSGNTIYF	TGTGCCAGCAGTTCCCCGGTACTTAACTCTGGAAACACCATATATTTT
TRBV28	.	.	TRBJ1-5	CASSTGNQPQHF	TGTGCCAGCAGTACGGGCAATCAGCCCCAGCATTTT
TRBV6-5	.	.	TRBJ1-2	CASTTGPYGYTF	TGTGCCAGCACCACAGGCCCCTATGGCTACACCTTC
TRBV15	.	TRBD1	TRBJ1-2	CATTRTGGFYGYTF	TGTGCCACCACCCGGACAGGGGGGTTCTATGGCTACACCTTC
TRBV15	.	.	TRBJ1-1	CATSRPRLNTEAFF	TGTGCCACCAGCAGACCGAGGCTGAACACTGAAGCTTTCTTT
TRBV24-1	.	TRBD1	TRBJ2-2	CATSVWAGGTGELFF	TGTGCCACCAGTGTCTGGGCAGGGGGCACCGGGGAGCTGTTTTTT
TRBV3-1/TRBV3-2	once	TRBD1	TRBJ1-2	CASSLSGTGGTYGYTF	TGTGCCAGCAGCCTTTCCGGGACAGGGGGCACCTATGGCTACACCTTC
TRBV7-9	.	.	TRBJ1-1	CASSLSAANTEAFF	TGTGCCAGCAGCTTAAGCGCAGCCAACACTGAAGCTTTCTTT
TRBV6-1	.	.	TRBJ2-1	CASSDGSGVYNEQFF	TGTGCCAGCAGTGATGGGTCAGGGGTATACAATGAGCAGTTCTTC
TRBV7-9	.	.	TRBJ2-7	CASAAGGYEQYF	TGTGCCAGCGCCGCAGGCGGGTACGAGCAGTACTTC
TRBV6-2/TRBV6-3	once	TRBD2	TRBJ2-6	CASSYMRLAGAGGANVLTF	TGTGCCAGCAGTTACATGAGGCTAGCGGGAGCCGGTGGGGCCAACGTCCTGACTTTC
TRBV7-9	.	.	TRBJ1-2	CASSPRTDSNYGYTF	TGTGCCAGCAGCCCCCGGACTGACTCTAACTATGGCTACACCTTC
TRBV6-6	once	TRBD1	TRBJ1-4	CASSRGQGTTNEKLFF	TGTGCCAGCAGTCGCGGACAGGGAACAACTAATGAAAAACTGTTTTTT
TRBV5-4	.	TRBD1	TRBJ1-1	CASSPSGTGGTEAFF	TGTGCCAGCAGCCCGAGTGGGACAGGGGGCACTGAAGCTTTCTTT
TRBV2	.	.	TRBJ2-5	CASSIGETQYF	TGTGCCAGCAGCATCGGGGAGACCCAGTACTTC
TRBV13	few	TRBD2	TRBJ2-2	CASSQTLRLADNTGELFF	TGTGCCAGCAGCCAAACGCTTAGACTAGCGGACAACACCGGGGAGCTGTTTTTT
TRBV15	.	.	TRBJ1-5	CATSRDSWPQHF	TGTGCCACCAGCAGAGATTCTTGGCCCCAGCATTTT
TRBV4-1	.	.	TRBJ2-7	CASSLGWAGLVNEQYF	TGCGCCAGCAGCCTCGGTTGGGCGGGACTCGTCAACGAGCAGTACTTC
TRBV29-1	.	.	TRBJ1-2	CSVPAGGQANYGYTF	TGCAGCGTTCCAGCGGGGGGGCAAGCTAACTATGGCTACACCTTC
TRBV19	.	TRBD1	TRBJ2-5	CASSRGTGGTTQYF	TGTGCCAGTAGTCGCGGGACAGGTGGTACGACCCAGTACTTC
TRBV25-1	.	.	TRBJ2-1	CASSEYRAAYNEQFF	TGTGCCAGCAGTGAATACAGGGCAGCCTACAATGAGCAGTTCTTC
TRBV28	once	TRBD1	TRBJ1-2	CASSTRSLGQGRNYGYTF	TGTGCCAGCAGTACCCGGTCCCTTGGACAGGGCCGCAACTATGGCTACACCTTC
TRBV15	.	TRBD2	TRBJ2-1	CATSRGLAGAIGQFF	TGTGCCACCAGCAGAGGACTAGCGGGAGCCATAGGGCAGTTCTTC
TRBV11-2	.	.	TRBJ1-2	CASSLDPQGIREYGYTF	TGTGCCAGCAGCTTAGATCCCCAGGGGATCAGGGAGTATGGCTACACCTTC
TRBV6-2/TRBV6-3	few	TRBD1	TRBJ1-4	CASSRDRAYNEKLFF	TGTGCCAGCAGCCGCGACAGGGCCTATAATGAAAAACTGTTTTTT
TRBV7-2	.	TRBD2	TRBJ2-3	CASSTGLAGTLDTQYF	TGTGCCAGCAGCACCGGACTAGCGGGGACGTTAGATACGCAGTATTTT
TRBV19	.	.	TRBJ1-1	CASSIGGLNTEAFF	TGTGCCAGTAGTATTGGCGGTTTGAACACTGAAGCTTTCTTT
TRBV4-2	.	.	TRBJ1-5	CASSQGTGSNQPQHF	TGTGCCAGCAGCCAAGGGACTGGTAGCAATCAGCCCCAGCATTTT
TRBV27	.	.	TRBJ1-5	CASRARRDSNQPQHF	TGTGCCAGCAGGGCGCGCAGGGATAGCAATCAGCCCCAGCATTTT
TRBV19	.	TRBD2	TRBJ2-2	CASRWGGRTNTGELFF	TGTGCCAGTAGATGGGGGGGACGGACGAACACCGGGGAGCTGTTTTTT
TRBV11-2	.	TRBD2	TRBJ2-3	CASSGRTRLRTDTQYF	TGTGCCAGCAGCGGAAGGACTAGACTACGCACAGATACGCAGTATTTT
TRBV5-1	.	TRBD1	TRBJ1-6	CASSLRQGALNSPLHF	TGCGCCAGCAGCTTACGACAGGGGGCGTTAAATTCACCCCTCCACTTT
TRBV18	.	.	TRBJ1-5	CASSPVQRNNQPQHF	TGTGCCAGCTCACCGGTACAGAGAAACAATCAGCCCCAGCATTTT
TRBV19	.	TRBD1	TRBJ2-1	CASSLRDREVNEQFF	TGTGCCAGTTCCCTCCGGGACAGGGAGGTAAATGAGCAGTTCTTC
TRBV3-1/TRBV3-2	few	.	TRBJ2-1	CASSHDYQYNEQFF	TGTGCCAGCAGCCATGACTACCAGTACAATGAGCAGTTCTTC
TRBV5-1	.	.	TRBJ1-3	CASSLVGNLGNTIYF	TGCGCCAGCAGCTTGGTGGGCAATCTGGGAAACACCATATATTTT
TRBV6-5	.	TRBD1	TRBJ2-7	CASRGTGGHEQYF	TGTGCCAGCAGGGGGACAGGGGGACACGAGCAGTACTTC
TRBV30	.	.	TRBJ1-4	CAWSIGVFARATNEKLFF	TGTGCCTGGAGCATAGGGGTTTTCGCAAGGGCAACTAATGAAAAACTGTTTTTT
TRBV28	few	.	TRBJ1-2	CASRSPGEGYGYTF	TGTGCCAGCCGATCTCCAGGGGAAGGGTATGGCTACACCTTC
TRBV3-1/TRBV3-2	.	.	TRBJ1-1	CASSLGQSRYTEAFF	TGTGCCAGCAGCCTCGGACAATCACGATACACTGAAGCTTTCTTT
TRBV7-9	.	.	TRBJ2-3	CASSWHGAALVTDTQYF	TGTGCCAGCAGCTGGCATGGGGCAGCGCTGGTCACAGATACGCAGTATTTT
TRBV19	.	TRBD1	TRBJ2-7	CASSAGQGTYEQYF	TGTGCCAGTAGTGCGGGACAGGGAACCTACGAGCAGTACTTC
TRBV7-2	.	TRBD2	TRBJ2-1	CASSHDSGRSYNEQFF	TGTGCCAGCAGCCACGATAGCGGGAGATCCTACAATGAGCAGTTCTTC
TRBV11-2	few	TRBD1	TRBJ2-5	CASRRDRAGETQYF	TGTGCCAGCAGACGGGACAGGGCGGGGGAGACCCAGTACTTC
TRBV7-2	.	.	TRBJ2-1	CASSSDLSLDEQFF	TGTGCCAGCAGTTCAGACCTTAGCCTCGATGAGCAGTTCTTC
TRBV5-4	once	.	TRBJ2-2	CASSPLGRAGELFF	TGTGCCAGCAGCCCCCTGGGCAGGGCCGGGGAGCTGTTTTTT
TRBV7-2	.	TRBD1	TRBJ2-3	CASSYRQGRGNTQYF	TGTGCCAGCAGTTACCGACAGGGAAGAGGAAATACGCAGTATTTT
TRBV6-5	.	TRBD1	TRBJ2-7	CARVDRLSYEQYF	TGTGCCAGGGTGGACAGGCTCTCCTACGAGCAGTACTTC
TRBV7-9	.	.	TRBJ2-1	CASSHLALNNEQFF	TGTGCCAGCAGCCACCTAGCACTGAACAATGAGCAGTTCTTC
TRBV5-5	.	TRBD2	TRBJ2-7	CASGRGDSYEQYF	TGTGCCAGCGGGCGGGGGGACTCCTACGAGCAGTACTTC
TRBV4-1	.	TRBD1	TRBJ2-5	CASSQGQGSIRETQYF	TGCGCCAGCAGCCAGGGACAGGGAAGTATAAGAGAGACCCAGTACTTC